The entry below describes one T cell receptor beta chain. Its matching antigen is unknown. This sample was included in a study of neurological immune-mediated disorders. Study conclusions and caveats: There were no CDR3 amino acid sequences shared by expanded clones across subjects, a result suggesting private repertoires in all groups.

Regarding time point: longitudinal time-point 1 (baseline). PBMCs stored at -80 C, numbering 2 million, were the origin of the unsorted libraries. Synthesis of cDNA was accomplished via 5'RACE employing 10-nucleotide random UMIs. A single record per CDR3 protein comes from TCRdb applying MiXCR to the 5' RACE reads. The profile shows tens of thousands of distinct CDR3 sequences, approximately 15% of them singletons. V lost 0 bases to trimming and J lost 10 bases, with 10 bases between them. CDR3 length: 13 amino acids. Germline CDR1 reads SGHRS; CDR2 reads YFSETQ. J is TRBJ2-2 and V is TRBV5-1, with unresolved D. Sequenced material: PBMCs. The clonotype comes from a female donor with HTLV-1-associated myelopathy (HAM/TSP). CDR3 sequence reads: CASSLEYYTELFF. In DNA form, the CDR3 reads TGCGCCAGCAGCTTGGAGTACTATACGGAGCTGTTTTTT.